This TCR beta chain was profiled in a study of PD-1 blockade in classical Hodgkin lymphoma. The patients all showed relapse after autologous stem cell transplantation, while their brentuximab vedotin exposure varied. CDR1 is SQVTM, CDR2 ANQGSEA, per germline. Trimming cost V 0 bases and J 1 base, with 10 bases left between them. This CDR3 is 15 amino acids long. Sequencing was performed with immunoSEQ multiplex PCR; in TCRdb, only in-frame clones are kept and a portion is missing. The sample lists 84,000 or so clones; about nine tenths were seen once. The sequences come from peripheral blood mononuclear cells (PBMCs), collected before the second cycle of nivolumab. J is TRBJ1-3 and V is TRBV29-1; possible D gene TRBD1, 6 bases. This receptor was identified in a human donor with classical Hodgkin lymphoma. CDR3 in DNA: TGCAGCGTTGAAGACCACAGGGAGTCTGGAAACACCATATATTTT. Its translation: CSVEDHRESGNTIYF.